Listed below are T cell receptor beta chains from one sample, sequenced in a study of cytomegalovirus exposure and HLA in healthy donors. Assay used: immunoSEQ multiplex PCR; TCRdb lists only in-frame clones, some missing. The data hold around 95,000 clones, with 65% to 80% observed a single time. Source material: PBMCs. Every receptor here comes from a man aged 25 to 45 in good health and CMV-seropositive. Both conserved end residues are part of each CDR3. Each record gives: J gene, clone size, D gene, V gene, CDR3 DNA, CDR3 protein. A D gene is named only where the DNA matches it firmly. Clone size is given for some rows only: seen once, a few or many times, or a class if the clone is expanded.

j_gene: TRBJ1-3; abundance: .; d_gene: TRBD1; v_gene: TRBV4-3; CDR3nt: TGCGCCAGCAGCCAAGACTCTTCCCCAGGGGGTGGAAACACCATATATTTT; CDR3aa: CASSQDSSPGGGNTIYF
j_gene: TRBJ1-3; abundance: .; d_gene: TRBD1; v_gene: TRBV6-5; CDR3nt: TGTGCCAGCAGTTACGACAGGGGGCCTGGAAACACCATATATTTT; CDR3aa: CASSYDRGPGNTIYF
j_gene: TRBJ2-1; abundance: .; d_gene: TRBD2; v_gene: TRBV4-2; CDR3nt: TGTGCCAGCAGCCAAGATTGGGCGGGGGGGCCTATGAATGAGCAGTTCTTC; CDR3aa: CASSQDWAGGPMNEQFF
j_gene: TRBJ2-5; abundance: .; d_gene: .; v_gene: TRBV11-2; CDR3nt: TGTGCCAGCAGCTTAGGGGGGGTCGGGGTACAAGAGACCCAGTACTTC; CDR3aa: CASSLGGVGVQETQYF
j_gene: TRBJ2-3; abundance: .; d_gene: TRBD1; v_gene: TRBV5-1; CDR3nt: TGCGCCAGCAGCTCGGACAGGGGGGGCAGCACAGATACGCAGTATTTT; CDR3aa: CASSSDRGGSTDTQYF
j_gene: TRBJ2-1; abundance: .; d_gene: .; v_gene: TRBV5-6; CDR3nt: TGTGCCAGCAGCTCCGACAGGAGCTCCTACAATGAGCAGTTCTTC; CDR3aa: CASSSDRSSYNEQFF
j_gene: TRBJ1-1; abundance: .; d_gene: .; v_gene: TRBV18; CDR3nt: TGTGCCAGCTCACTCGGGGGGAAAGGGAACACTGAAGCTTTCTTT; CDR3aa: CASSLGGKGNTEAFF
j_gene: TRBJ2-7; abundance: .; d_gene: .; v_gene: TRBV4-2; CDR3nt: TGTGCCAGCAGCTACAGGACGGAGGGTTCCTACGAGCAGTACTTC; CDR3aa: CASSYRTEGSYEQYF
j_gene: TRBJ1-1; abundance: .; d_gene: .; v_gene: TRBV7-8; CDR3nt: TGTGCCAGCAGCTCGTTGAGTTTCACTGAAGCTTTCTTT; CDR3aa: CASSSLSFTEAFF
j_gene: TRBJ1-2; abundance: .; d_gene: .; v_gene: TRBV7-2; CDR3nt: TGTGCCAGCAGCTTAGCAGACAGCTATTCCAGAGGCTACACCTTC; CDR3aa: CASSLADSYSRGYTF
j_gene: TRBJ2-3; abundance: .; d_gene: .; v_gene: TRBV7-3; CDR3nt: TGTGCCAGCAGCTCCTCCACAGATACGCAGTATTTT; CDR3aa: CASSSSTDTQYF
j_gene: TRBJ2-7; abundance: .; d_gene: TRBD2; v_gene: TRBV11-2; CDR3nt: TGTGCCAGCAGCCCCGGGGGGGCCCGCTACGAGCAGTACTTC; CDR3aa: CASSPGGARYEQYF
j_gene: TRBJ1-6; abundance: .; d_gene: .; v_gene: TRBV30; CDR3nt: TGTGCCTGGAGTGTACGCAGGGGAAATTCACCCCTCCACTTT; CDR3aa: CAWSVRRGNSPLHF
j_gene: TRBJ1-2; abundance: .; d_gene: TRBD1; v_gene: TRBV7-3; CDR3nt: TGTGCCAGCAGCCCGACAGGGGAAATTGGTGGCTACACCTTC; CDR3aa: CASSPTGEIGGYTF
j_gene: TRBJ2-1; abundance: .; d_gene: .; v_gene: TRBV5-4; CDR3nt: TGTGCCAGCAGCAAAGACCCGGGAACATACAATGAGCAGTTCTTC; CDR3aa: CASSKDPGTYNEQFF
j_gene: TRBJ1-2; abundance: .; d_gene: .; v_gene: TRBV5-4; CDR3nt: TGTGCCAGCACCTGGGGTGACCAGAGGGTCTATGGCTACACCTTC; CDR3aa: CASTWGDQRVYGYTF
j_gene: TRBJ1-1; abundance: few; d_gene: .; v_gene: TRBV11-2; CDR3nt: TGTGCCAGCAGCTTAGATCGGGTGAAAGCTTTCTTT; CDR3aa: CASSLDRVKAFF
j_gene: TRBJ2-3; abundance: .; d_gene: TRBD2; v_gene: TRBV30; CDR3nt: TGTGCCTGGAGTCCCGGGGGGGCTAGCACAGATACGCAGTATTTT; CDR3aa: CAWSPGGASTDTQYF
j_gene: TRBJ1-1; abundance: .; d_gene: .; v_gene: TRBV30; CDR3nt: TGTGCCTGGAGTTTGCAGAATATGAACACTGAAGCTTTCTTT; CDR3aa: CAWSLQNMNTEAFF
j_gene: TRBJ2-7; abundance: .; d_gene: .; v_gene: TRBV18; CDR3nt: TGTGCCAGCTCACCTTCTCTAGAGTCTAAATACGAGCAGTACTTC; CDR3aa: CASSPSLESKYEQYF
j_gene: TRBJ2-1; abundance: .; d_gene: TRBD2; v_gene: TRBV7-3; CDR3nt: TGTGCCAGCAGCGCAACTAGCGGGGGGGCAAATGAGCAGTTCTTC; CDR3aa: CASSATSGGANEQFF